Reported below is one T cell receptor beta chain. Its antigen is as yet unknown. There are 14 residues in the CDR3. V lost 3 bases and J 4 bases, leaving 13 bases between the germline ends. Per the germline V gene, CDR1 is MNHEY and CDR2 is SMNVEV (reference sequence). This record belongs to a study of shared clonotypes between healthy human individuals. Study findings and constraints: Sequencing depth was expected to influence donor clonotype sharing.

Genomic DNA came from tens of millions of PBMCs in unsorted samples. Unsorted PBMC DNA was sequenced on ten immunoSEQ deep assay plates. As originally analysed: ImmunoSEQ only sent back junction sequences with no quality scores, so filtering was done differently. Assay: immunoSEQ multiplex PCR; the TCRdb copy retains only in-frame clones and omits some. The DNA gave D and trimming, while V, J and clone size come from that table. The table records around 450,000 clones, 70% to 80% of them present only once. The clonotype originates from a woman aged 40 to 50 in good health. Some clones in this sample may be carry-over from other donors' samples. Material for sequencing was PBMCs. The chain combines TRBV27 with TRBJ2-7, with D maybe TRBD1 (5 bases). The CDR3 protein is CASSFQGGGYEQYF. CDR3 DNA: TGTGCCAGCAGTTTTCAGGGCGGTGGGTACGAGCAGTACTTC.